This T cell receptor beta chain was recovered during a study of blood T cells in healthy people across ages. Peripheral blood was drawn, around 9.5 milliliters per donor. With a J-beta primer mix and a sample-barcoded 5' primer, a second PCR ran roughly 7 to 11 cycles. TCRdb itself ran the 5' RACE reads through MiXCR, one entry per CDR3 protein. The data contain over a million distinct CDR3 sequences, 45% of them singletons. Germline CDR1 and CDR2: KGHSH and LQKENI. This CDR3 has 11 residues. The V end lost 3 bases, the J end lost 13 bases, and 9 bases lay between the germline ends. The sequencing sample was made of blood. V and J are TRBV18 and TRBJ1-4; possible D gene TRBD1, 6 bases. The source of this sequence is a woman aged 60-75 years in good health. The CDR3 reads CASSPSQGLFF. The CDR3 coding sequence is TGTGCCAGCTCACCCTCACAGGGACTGTTTTTT.